These 32 T cell receptor beta chains came from one sample sequenced in a study of CD8+CD57+ T cells in acquired aplastic anemia. Patients sequenced had flow cytometry evidence of CD8+CD57+ cell expansion. Genomic DNA, the template, was used for profiling of the TCR beta VDJ and CDR3. MiXCR, run by TCRdb on the reads, gives a single entry per CDR3 protein. The top ten clones hold 58% of a sample with 200,000 to 250,000 distinct CDR3 sequences, roughly two thirds of them seen once. Sequencing input: sorted CD4+, CD8+, or CD8+CD57+ T cells (not recorded which) from PBMCs. These TCRs come from a human donor with aplastic anemia.

Notes on this clonotype: This may be a read error: a much more frequent sequence differs by one nucleotide. The chain uses TRBV15 and TRBJ1-5; TRBD1 matches 9 bases. This CDR3 has 15 amino acids. Germline V gives CDR1 LNHNV, CDR2 YYDKDF (reference sequence). The CDR3 reads CAISRVTGGNQPQHF. The CDR3 nucleotides are TGTGCCATCAGCAGAGTGACAGGGGGGAATCAGCCCCAGCATTTT.

The rearrangement uses TRBV19 and TRBJ2-3; D is perhaps TRBD2 (5 bases). CDR3 length: 15 residues. The V gene's germline CDR1 is LNHDA and CDR2 SQIVND (reference sequence). V lost 5 bases, J lost 0 bases, and 12 bases lay in between. The CDR3 sequence is CASSFERLSTDTQYF. The CDR3 nucleotides are TGTGCCAGTAGTTTCGAGCGACTAAGCACAGATACGCAGTATTTT.

This clonotype was counted a few times. The chain links TRBV28 to TRBJ2-7, with 13 bases lining up with TRBD2. Germline CDR1 and CDR2: MDHEN and SYDVKM. V shed 5 bases and J 1 base; nucleotides not matched to a gene: 11. The CDR3 is 18 amino acids. The CDR3 here is CASSVRALAGGGSYEQYV. DNA of the CDR3: TGTGCCAGCAGTGTCAGGGCACTAGCGGGGGGGGGATCCTACGAGCAGTACGTC.

The chain couples TRBV24-1 to TRBJ2-5; 10 bases map to TRBD2. V was pared by 4 bases and J by 5 bases, with 3 bases of the junction left unmatched. This CDR3 has 14 amino acids. Germline CDR1 reads KGHDR; CDR2 reads SFDVKD. The CDR3 region has the DNA TGTGCCACCAGTGAGAGCGGGAGGGGGGAGACCCAGTACTTC. Residues: CATSESGRGETQYF.

The chain links TRBV2 to TRBJ2-5; a weak D match, TRBD1 (5 bases). V lost 6 bases and J 3 bases, leaving 8 bases between the germline ends. Germline CDR1 reads SNHLY; CDR2 reads FYNNEI. The CDR3 covers 12 residues. The CDR3 loop reads CASSRQKETQYF. CDR3 bases: TGTGCCAGCAGCCGACAGAAAGAGACCCAGTACTTC.

The CDR3 reads CAISKTSGKDNEQFF. The CDR3 nucleotides are TGTGCCATCAGTAAGACTAGCGGAAAAGACAATGAGCAGTTCTTC. This chain joins TRBV10-3 and TRBJ2-1, with TRBD2 identical over 9 bases. Germline V gives CDR1 ENHRY, CDR2 SYGVKD. V lost 5 bases and J lost 5; bases outside the gene matches: 7. The length of the CDR3 is 15 residues.

The gene calls are TRBV7-9 and TRBJ1-6; D might be TRBD1 (6 bases). The CDR3 is made up of 15 amino acids. Per germline, CDR1 SEHNR and CDR2 FQNEAQ (reference sequence). V shed 0 bases and J shed 7 bases, with 10 bases lying between them. CDR3 DNA: TGTGCCAGCAGCTTAGCCCCAGGACAGAATTCACCCCTCCACTTT. Its translation is CASSLAPGQNSPLHF.

CDR3 loop: CASSLGGGREQYF. In DNA, the CDR3 is TGTGCCAGCAGCTTAGGCGGAGGCCGGGAGCAGTACTTC. The chain couples TRBV7-2 to TRBJ2-7; perhaps TRBD2 as D (5 bases). The V gene lost 1 base and the J gene lost 7 bases, with 11 bases spanning the gap. CDR1 SGHTA and CDR2 FQGNSA come from the germline V gene. This CDR3 spans 13 amino acids. Based on the CDR3 plus reference TRBV7-2 and TRBJ2-7, the full variable domain is GAGVSQSPSNKVTEKGKDVELRCDPISGHTALYWYRQSLGQGLEFLIYFQGNSAPDKSGLPSDRFSAERTGGSVSTLTIQRTQQEDSAVYLCASSLGGGREQYFGPGTRLTVT.

The CDR3: CASSTQLAAFSYEQYF. The CDR3 nucleotides read TGTGCCAGTAGTACCCAACTAGCAGCCTTTTCTTACGAGCAGTACTTC. The chain couples TRBV19 to TRBJ2-7, with D possibly matching TRBD2 (6 bases). This CDR3 is built from 16 residues. Germline V CDR1 and CDR2: LNHDA, SQIVND (reference sequence). V was shortened by 4 bases and J by 4 bases, with 20 bases between the two germline ends. Full variable domain (missing parts from reference TRBV19 and TRBJ2-7): DGGITQSPKYLFRKEGQNVTLSCEQNLNHDAMYWYRQDPGQGLRLIYYSQIVNDFQKGDIAEGYSVSREKKESFPLTVTSAQKNPTAFYLCASSTQLAAFSYEQYFGPGTRLTVT.

Ten or more counts support this clonotype. The genes are TRBV6-6 and TRBJ2-7, with D perhaps TRBD1 (6 bases). This CDR3 region has 15 residues. Looked up from germline, CDR1 is MNHNY and CDR2 is SVGAGI (reference sequence). V was trimmed by 10 bases and J by 0 bases, leaving 19 bases between them. CDR3: CATIAAGQISYEQYF. For the CDR3, the DNA is TGTGCCACCATTGCCGCCGGACAGATCTCCTACGAGCAGTACTTC.

J is TRBJ2-5 and V is TRBV10-3; 11 bases fit TRBD2. The CDR3 is 17 amino acids. J gave up 4 bases and V 2 bases, and 9 bases lay outside the gene matches. The germline gives CDR1 ENHRY, CDR2 SYGVKD. The CDR3 spells CAISEGNVAGGRETQYF. In DNA, the CDR3 is TGTGCCATCAGTGAGGGTAACGTAGCGGGGGGGCGAGAGACCCAGTACTTC.

The chain has TRBV19 and TRBJ2-3; TRBD2 matches 12 bases. Germline trimming cut 5 bases from V and 2 bases from J; bases unmatched to any gene: 11. The germline V gene has CDR1 LNHDA and CDR2 SQIVND (reference sequence). The CDR3 loop spans 18 amino acids. The CDR3 protein is CASSESGTSGRSTDTQYF. DNA for the CDR3: TGTGCCAGTAGTGAGTCCGGGACTAGCGGGCGATCCACAGATACGCAGTATTTT.

The chain recombines TRBV9 with TRBJ1-4; possibly TRBD1 for D (5 bases). The CDR3 runs 15 residues. The V end lost 0 bases, the J end lost 4 bases, and 10 bases lay between the germline ends. The V gene's germline CDR1 is SGDLS and CDR2 YYNGEE. The CDR3 region has the DNA TGTGCCAGCAGCGTAGGTTTAGGGGTTAATGAAAAACTGTTTTTT. The encoded protein is CASSVGLGVNEKLFF.

Only a few counts were recorded for this clonotype. The V gene is TRBV20-1, the J gene TRBJ1-4; D not resolved. The V end was cut by 5 bases, the J end by 8 bases, with 12 bases between. The CDR3 length is 12 residues. Germline V CDR1 and CDR2: DFQATT, SNEGSKA (reference sequence). CDR3 region: CSAPLYGEKLFF. The CDR3 nucleotides read TGCAGTGCTCCCCTCTATGGGGAAAAACTGTTTTTT.

The V call is TRBV2, the J call TRBJ1-2; D might be TRBD1 (5 bases). Germline CDR1 reads SNHLY; CDR2 reads FYNNEI. The V and J ends lost 10 bases and 4 bases respectively, with 16 bases between them. CDR3 size: 13 residues. Written as DNA, the CDR3 is TGTGCCACTCAGGGCCTAATTAGCTATGGCTACACCTTC. This encodes CATQGLISYGYTF.

In this sample, this clonotype turned up many times. This rearrangement joins TRBV19 to TRBJ2-7, with a possible D match to TRBD1 (6 bases). The CDR3 loop spans 14 amino acids. Trimming removed 6 bases at V and 0 bases at J, with 12 bases between. The germline CDR1 and CDR2 sequences are LNHDA and SQIVND (reference sequence). The CDR3 is CASSPQGISYEQYF. The CDR3 DNA follows: TGTGCCAGTAGCCCTCAGGGGATCTCCTACGAGCAGTACTTC.

This chain joins TRBV24-1 and TRBJ2-3; weak D call: TRBD1 (6 bases). Trimming shortened V by 4 bases and J by 6 bases, and 16 bases separated the two germline ends. The CDR3 loop spans 15 amino acids. Germline lookup yields CDR1 KGHDR and CDR2 SFDVKD. CDR3 nucleotides: TGTGCCACCAGTGACCCCGGACAGTTCTCGGATACGCAGTATTTT. Translated, it gives CATSDPGQFSDTQYF.

This clonotype showed up just a few times. CDR3 sequence reads: CASSLVWTGTSDTYEQYF. CDR3 coding DNA: TGTGCCAGCAGCTTAGTATGGACCGGGACTAGCGATACCTACGAGCAGTACTTC. This chain links TRBV7-8 with TRBJ2-7; 10 bases map to TRBD2. The junction had 11 bases not matched to a gene; V was cut back by 1 base and J by 2 bases. The CDR3 runs to 18 residues. CDR1 is SGHVS and CDR2 is FQNEAQ in the germline V gene.

Worth noting for this clonotype: The CDR3 end shows no conserved phenylalanine or tryptophan, and so a read error is likely. The chain links TRBV19 to TRBJ2-3; possible D gene TRBD2, 5 bases. The V end was cut by 4 bases, the J end by 4 bases, with 9 bases between. There are 13 residues in the CDR3. Germline V gives CDR1 LNHDA, CDR2 SQIVND (reference sequence). CDR3 residues: CASSTGRSDTQYL. The CDR3 coding sequence is TGTGCCAGTAGTACGGGAAGGTCAGATACGCAGTATTTG.

The chain carries TRBV29-1 and TRBJ1-1; no firm D call. CDR3 length: 16 amino acids. Germline CDR1 and CDR2: SQVTM and ANQGSEA. The V gene lost 1 base and the J gene lost 4 bases, with 19 bases spanning the gap. CDR3 in amino acids: CSVEVLYKGTSTEAFF. The CDR3 region has the DNA TGCAGCGTTGAAGTCCTTTACAAGGGAACGAGCACTGAAGCTTTCTTT. Together with reference TRBV29-1 and TRBJ1-1, the CDR3 gives the full variable domain: SAVISQKPSRDICQRGTSLTIQCQVDSQVTMMFWYRQQPGQSLTLIATANQGSEATYESGFVIDKFPISRPNLTFSTLTVSNMSPEDSSIYLCSVEVLYKGTSTEAFFGQGTRLTVV.

CDR3 bases: TGTGCCAGCAGCCGAGGCCTAAGGGGCAACCAAGAGACCCAGTACTTC. Translated, it gives CASSRGLRGNQETQYF. The V call is TRBV7-9, the J call TRBJ2-5; D may be TRBD1 (5 bases). Germline values: CDR1 SEHNR, CDR2 FQNEAQ (reference sequence). V was trimmed by 5 bases and J by 0 bases, leaving 16 bases between them. CDR3 length: 16 residues.

The CDR3 sequence is CSVRRPNTGELFF. The CDR3 DNA reads as TGCAGCGTGAGAAGGCCGAACACCGGGGAGCTGTTTTTT. The V and J genes are TRBV29-1 and TRBJ2-2; D is unclear. CDR1 is SQVTM and CDR2 is ANQGSEA in the germline V gene. The CDR3 sequence is 13 residues long. V lost 6 bases and J lost 0, with 8 bases in between.

This clonotype has a handful of counts. This chain uses TRBV24-1 with TRBJ1-3; maybe TRBD1 (5 bases). Germline V gene lookup returns CDR1 KGHDR and CDR2 SFDVKD. V was trimmed by 12 bases and J by 0 bases, leaving 26 bases between them. CDR3 length equals 18 residues. CDR3 coding DNA: TGTGCCTGGAGTGTACATGTTGAGGGGACCGACTCTGGAAACACCATATATTTT. As protein: CAWSVHVEGTDSGNTIYF.

The gene calls are TRBV28 and TRBJ2-1; D might be TRBD2 (5 bases). Germline CDR1 MDHEN, CDR2 SYDVKM. CDR3 size: 15 residues. The germline V and J ends were trimmed by 3 bases and 2 bases, with 11 bases remaining between them. The CDR3 loop reads CASSFPEGTYNEQFF. CDR3 coding DNA: TGTGCCAGCAGTTTTCCTGAGGGAACCTACAATGAGCAGTTCTTC.

This clonotype was found a few times. The chain couples TRBV7-9 to TRBJ2-5, with D perhaps TRBD1 (7 bases). The CDR3 runs to 14 residues. Germline V gives CDR1 SEHNR, CDR2 FQNEAQ (reference sequence). V was cut by 10 bases and J by 4 bases, with 19 bases left in between. CDR3 sequence (DNA): TGTGCCACTTCGATACGACAGGGAGGAGAGACCCAGTACTTC. Translated: CATSIRQGGETQYF.

The chain uses TRBV29-1 and TRBJ2-7; maybe TRBD1 (5 bases). The CDR3 covers 22 residues. V was trimmed by 4 bases and J by 6 bases, leaving 43 bases between them. Germline CDR1 reads SQVTM; CDR2 reads ANQGSEA. The CDR3 coding sequence is TGCAGCGTTGCAGGAGAACCCTTGACCGGGTCACAGGTGCTCCCCCTCCCTGGCGAGCAGTACTTC. It is translated as CSVAGEPLTGSQVLPLPGEQYF.

The chain couples TRBV20-1 to TRBJ2-1; TRBD1 matches 7 bases. There are 15 residues in the CDR3. Germline V CDR1 and CDR2: DFQATT, SNEGSKA (reference sequence). After removal of 2 bases from V and 3 bases from J, the junction contained 7 bases not matched to a gene. The CDR3 loop reads CSARKTGSNYNEQFF. CDR3 coding DNA: TGCAGTGCTAGAAAGACAGGGAGTAACTACAATGAGCAGTTCTTC.

V and J are TRBV7-9 and TRBJ2-5, with D possibly matching TRBD2 (5 bases). The germline V gene has CDR1 SEHNR and CDR2 FQNEAQ (reference sequence). CDR3 length: 15 residues. Trimming took 5 bases from V and 4 from J, leaving 17 bases between them. The CDR3 spells CASSPWTGSLETQYF. DNA of the CDR3: TGTGCCAGCAGCCCTTGGACGGGGTCTTTAGAGACCCAGTACTTC.

The V and J genes are TRBV20-1 and TRBJ2-7, with D perhaps matching TRBD2 (6 bases). Trimming shortened V by 0 bases and J by 6 bases, and 21 bases separated the two germline ends. This CDR3 spans 16 amino acids. Germline CDR1 and CDR2: DFQATT and SNEGSKA (reference sequence). The CDR3 nucleotides read TGCAGTGCTAGAGATTCCTCCACAGCCGTCGGGGGCGAGCAGTACTTC. Residues: CSARDSSTAVGGEQYF.

Comments on this clonotype: An end of the junction differs from the germline gene, which may be a read error. The chain recombines TRBV10-3 with TRBJ2-3; D call uncertain. The CDR3 has 11 amino acids. The germline V gene has CDR1 ENHRY and CDR2 SYGVKD. CDR3 DNA sequence: TGTGCCAGCAGTTCGGCAGATACGCAGTATTTT. Amino acids: CASSSADTQYF.

This chain uses TRBV10-3 with TRBJ2-2, with D perhaps matching TRBD1 or TRBD2 (6 bases each). The CDR3 has 13 amino acids. Trimming removed 10 bases at V and 5 bases at J, with 14 bases between. Germline V gene sequence: CDR1 ENHRY, CDR2 SYGVKD. The CDR3 spells CATGVGGTGELFF. The CDR3 nucleotides are TGTGCCACTGGGGTAGGGGGGACCGGGGAGCTGTTTTTT.

CDR3 protein: CSAMGADGYTF. CDR3 nucleotides: TGCAGCGCAATGGGGGCAGATGGCTACACCTTC. The chain employs TRBV29-1 and TRBJ1-2, with D possibly TRBD1 on 6 matching bases. Germline V gives CDR1 SQVTM, CDR2 ANQGSEA. V gave up 7 bases and J gave up 6 bases, with 12 bases separating them. The CDR3 runs 11 residues.